This TCR beta chain was found in a study of identical twins. General study results and limits: Zero-insertion results could be subject to partial confounding by invariant MAIT and iNKT cells.

Between the trimmed V and J ends, which lost 1 base and 1 base, there was a span of 10 bases. The CDR3 covers 15 residues. Germline CDR1 and CDR2: KGHSH and LQKENI. TCRdb itself ran the 5' RACE reads through MiXCR, one entry per CDR3 protein. The sample consists of roughly 690,000 distinct CDR3 sequences, 21% of them appearing once. On this clonotype: Antigen specificity is unknown.

The sample was also linked to a second study, of T cells expressing NK-cell markers. That report adds: The authors applied an anti-gamma-delta TCR antibody in several experiments, and it restricted sorting to alpha-beta TCR T cells. Also leading the CD3+CD56-NKG2C+ fraction in a handful of donors were these clonotypes. The study left the HCMV specificity of expanded NKG2C+ T cell clones unresolved.

Material for sequencing was PBMCs. The chain recombines TRBV18 with TRBJ2-5, with D perhaps TRBD2 (5 bases). The receptor comes from a woman aged 18 to 35 in good health. The CDR3 nucleotides are TGTGCCAGCTCACCACTCAGAGGGCTCCAAGAGACCCAGTACTTC. Protein: CASSPLRGLQETQYF.